This TCR beta chain was observed in a study of blood T cell repertoires in COVID-19. Background on the study: PBMCs, B-cell-depleted T cells, or T cells provided the cDNA or gDNA that made up the material.

V was clipped by 4 bases and J by 2 bases; unmatched bases: 2. This CDR3 region has 13 residues. This clone occurred a few times. The repertoire was sequenced with immunoSEQ multiplex PCR; TCRdb's copy has only in-frame clones and lacks some. Of around 330,000 clones listed, about nine tenths are singletons. Sequenced sample: PBMCs or T cells enriched from blood (not recorded which). The gene calls are TRBV23-1 and TRBJ2-7; 7 nucleotides match TRBD1. TRBV23-1 is given ORF status, its function remaining uncertain. The source is a man aged 55 to 70 who had recovered from COVID-19. The CDR3 nucleotides are TGCGCCAGCAGTCCAACAGGGGCCTACGAGCAGTACTTC. As protein: CASSPTGAYEQYF.